The 17 T cell receptor beta chains presented below share a single source sample, sequenced in a study of neurological immune-mediated disorders. From the 5' RACE reads, TCRdb called clonotypes with MiXCR, one entry per CDR3 protein. The sample shows tens of thousands of distinct CDR3 sequences, 10% of them seen only once. Sequencing was done on a sample of PBMCs. Source of these receptors: a woman in her thirties or forties with HTLV-1-associated myelopathy (HAM/TSP).

About this clonotype itself: A much larger clone is a single base away; this may be a read error. The chain combines TRBV9 with TRBJ2-3, with D perhaps being TRBD1 or TRBD2 (5 bases each). Germline V gene lookup returns CDR1 SGDLS and CDR2 YYNGEE. The CDR3 totals 16 residues. The V end lost 0 bases, the J end lost 7 bases, and 18 bases lay between the germline ends. CDR3 nucleotides: TGTGCCAGCAGCGTAGCTAGCTGGGGCCCGGGTAATACGCAGTATTTT. This gives the protein CASSVASWGPGNTQYF.

This clonotype was found a few times. The chain joins TRBV12-3 or TRBV12-4 to TRBJ2-7; 8 bases are a match to TRBD1. The CDR3 is made up of 18 amino acids. Trimming removed 3 bases from V and 1 base from J; junction bases left unmatched: 14. CDR3 coding DNA: TGTGCCAGCAGTTTTTTGGGACAGGACTCTTATTATTCCTACGAGCAGTACTTC. Amino acid sequence: CASSFLGQDSYYSYEQYF.

This clonotype was detected ten times or more. This chain joins TRBV3-1 and TRBJ2-2; D may correspond to TRBD1 or TRBD2 (5 bases each). The V end lost 8 bases, the J end lost 6 bases, and 16 bases lay between the germline ends. CDR1 is LGHDT and CDR2 is YNNKEL in the germline V gene (reference sequence). The CDR3 extends over 14 amino acids. As DNA, the CDR3 is TGTGCCAGCGGCTCAGGGTTGGGGGCCGGGGAGCTGTTTTTT. Residues: CASGSGLGAGELFF.

This clonotype occurred many times. The rearrangement uses TRBV4-2 and TRBJ1-1; 8 bases line up with TRBD1. V gave up 4 bases and J gave up 3 bases; unmatched junction bases: 10. Germline CDR1 and CDR2: LGHNA and YNFKEQ. CDR3 length: 16 amino acids. The CDR3 sequence: CASSPPGGALDTEAFF. CDR3 nucleotide sequence: TGTGCCAGCAGCCCGCCAGGGGGCGCGTTAGACACTGAAGCTTTCTTT.

In this sample, this clonotype turned up a few times. This rearrangement joins TRBV3-1 to TRBJ2-2, with 11 bases that match TRBD1. The CDR3 is 17 residues long. CDR1 and CDR2 (germline): LGHDT, YNNKEL (reference sequence). Unmatched junction bases numbered 8, after V lost 6 bases and J lost 2 bases. The CDR3 DNA reads TGTGCCAGCAGTCAGAATGGACAGGGGGCTAACACCGGGGAGCTGTTTTTT. Amino acid sequence: CASSQNGQGANTGELFF.

To note about this clonotype: Given a much more abundant clone one base away, this may be a read error. The chain carries TRBV20-1 and TRBJ1-2, with 8 bases fitting TRBD1. This CDR3 is built from 13 residues. The germline CDR1 and CDR2 sequences are DFQATT and SNEGSKA (reference sequence). CDR3 sequence reads: CSDRGTGDYGYTF. The DNA of the CDR3 is TGCAGTGATAGAGGGACAGGAGACTATGGCTACACCTTC.

The CDR3 loop is CASSEGLGLSYNIQYF. DNA of the CDR3: TGTGCCAGCAGCGAGGGCTTGGGACTGAGTTATAACATTCAGTACTTC. The rearrangement uses TRBV6-1 and TRBJ2-4; weak D call: TRBD2 (6 bases). Trimming took 6 bases from V and 7 from J, leaving 22 bases between them. Germline CDR1 is MNHNS and CDR2 is SASEGT. This CDR3 is 16 amino acids long.

This clonotype was seen many times. The CDR3 bases are TGTGCCACCAGTCAACAGGGGACCGGGGAGCTGTTTTTT. Its protein product is CATSQQGTGELFF. The chain carries TRBV24-1 and TRBJ2-2; 7 bases agree with TRBD1. This CDR3 is 13 amino acids long. Germline V gives CDR1 KGHDR, CDR2 SFDVKD. The V segment lost 6 bases and the J segment 5 bases; nucleotides outside the gene matches: 2.

At least ten counts were recorded for this clonotype. The chain links TRBV6-2 or TRBV6-3 to TRBJ2-7; D is uncertain. The CDR3 is 13 residues long. V lost 0 bases to trimming and J lost 3 bases, with 6 bases between them. Germline values: CDR1 MNHEY, CDR2 SVGEGT. CDR3 in amino acids: CASSYSSSYEQYF. The CDR3 DNA sequence: TGTGCCAGCAGTTACTCGAGCAGCTACGAGCAGTACTTC.

This clonotype was detected ten times or more. The rearrangement links TRBV7-2 to TRBJ2-5, with D unresolved. Trimming removed 2 bases from V and 7 bases from J, with 11 bases in between. The CDR3 runs to 13 residues. Germline V gene lookup returns CDR1 SGHTA and CDR2 FQGNSA. CDR3 protein: CASSLQQLRTQYF. The CDR3 DNA reads as TGTGCCAGCAGCTTACAACAGCTACGGACCCAGTACTTC.

This clonotype was observed many times. This rearrangement joins TRBV3-1 to TRBJ1-3; the D is unclear. V dropped 1 base and J dropped 4 bases, with 17 bases sitting between them. There are 17 residues in the CDR3. Germline assignment: CDR1 LGHDT and CDR2 YNNKEL (reference sequence). The CDR3 loop reads CASSQGQLKPPGNTIYF. CDR3 bases: TGTGCCAGCAGCCAAGGCCAGTTAAAACCTCCCGGAAACACCATATATTTT.

This clonotype showed up many times. The rearrangement links TRBV20-1 to TRBJ2-1; 11 bases align to TRBD2. This CDR3 has 13 residues. Germline V gene lookup returns CDR1 DFQATT and CDR2 SNEGSKA (reference sequence). V lost 3 bases, J lost 10 bases, and 5 bases stayed unmatched. CDR3 loop: CSASGLAGREQFF. In DNA, the CDR3 is TGCAGTGCTAGTGGACTAGCGGGCAGGGAGCAGTTCTTC.

This clonotype was counted at least ten times. The chain links TRBV6-9 to TRBJ1-1; maybe TRBD1 (5 bases). This CDR3 spans 16 amino acids. The V and J ends lost 3 bases and 1 base respectively, with 15 bases between them. Per the germline V gene, CDR1 is MNHGY and CDR2 is SVAAGI. This CDR3 reads CASSYPPRGTNTEAFF. The CDR3 nucleotides read TGTGCCAGCAGTTACCCGCCGAGGGGAACGAACACTGAAGCTTTCTTT.

There are a few counts of this clonotype. The V gene is TRBV21-1, the J gene TRBJ2-7; TRBD1 is taken as the D call from the table, unchecked against the DNA. TRBV21-1 is described as a pseudogene. The CDR3 has 15 amino acids. CDR3 nucleotides: TGTGCCAGCAGCAATCCCGGGACAGGGGTCTACGAGCAGTACTTC. Protein: CASSNPGTGVYEQYF.

The rearrangement joins TRBV5-1 to TRBJ2-5, with D possibly matching TRBD1 (6 bases). Germline V gives CDR1 SGHRS, CDR2 YFSETQ. V was cut by 5 bases and J by 1 base, with 9 bases left in between. The CDR3 totals 13 residues. CDR3 DNA sequence: TGCGCCAGCAGGACAGGACCCCAAGAGACCCAGTACTTC. It specifies CASRTGPQETQYF.

This clonotype appeared many times. The chain carries TRBV5-1 and TRBJ1-1, with 10 bases lining up with TRBD1. This CDR3 spans 15 amino acids. V trimming: 4 bases; J trimming: 4 bases; junction bases outside the gene matches: 7. CDR1 is SGHRS, CDR2 YFSETQ, per germline. This chain's CDR3 is CASSPRDRGSTEAFF. For the CDR3, the DNA is TGCGCCAGCAGCCCACGGGACAGGGGAAGCACTGAAGCTTTCTTT.

Ten or more counts support this clonotype. The CDR3 DNA is TGCGCCAGCAGCTTGAGAGGGACTATAAACACCGGGGAGCTGTTTTTT. Residues: CASSLRGTINTGELFF. The chain carries TRBV5-1 and TRBJ2-2; the match to TRBD2 covers 7 bases. Looked up from germline, CDR1 is SGHRS and CDR2 is YFSETQ. Trimming at V came to 1 base and at J to 2 bases, leaving 5 bases not matched to a gene. CDR3 length equals 16 residues. The full variable domain, completed using reference TRBV5-1 and TRBJ2-2, is KAGVTQTPRYLIKTRGQQVTLSCSPISGHRSVSWYQQTPGQGLQFLFEYFSETQRNKGNFPGRFSGRQFSNSRSEMNVSTLELGDSALYLCASSLRGTINTGELFFGEGSRLTVL.